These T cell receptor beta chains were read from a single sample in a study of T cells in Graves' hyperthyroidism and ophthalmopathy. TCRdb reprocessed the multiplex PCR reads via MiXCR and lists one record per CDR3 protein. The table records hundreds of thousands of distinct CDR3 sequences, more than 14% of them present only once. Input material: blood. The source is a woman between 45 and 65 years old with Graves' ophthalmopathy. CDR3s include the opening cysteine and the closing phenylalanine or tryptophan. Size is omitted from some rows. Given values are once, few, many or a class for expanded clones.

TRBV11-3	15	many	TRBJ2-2	CASSPTSGASGELFF
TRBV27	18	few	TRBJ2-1	CASSDLSGSVSPYNEQFF
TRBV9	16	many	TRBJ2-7	CASSVGDGRGGYEQYF
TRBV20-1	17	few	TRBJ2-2	CSATWGGGLANTGELFF
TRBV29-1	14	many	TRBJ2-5	CSVESNRGPETQYF
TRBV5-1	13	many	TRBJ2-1	CASSLVTIDEQFF
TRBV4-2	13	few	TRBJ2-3	CASSQETTDTQYF
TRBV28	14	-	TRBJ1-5	CASSFRRGGQPQHF
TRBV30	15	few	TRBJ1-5	CAWSVRGSGYQPQHF
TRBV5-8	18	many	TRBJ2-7	CASSSIPRRAGLPYEQYF
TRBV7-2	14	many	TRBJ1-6	CASSPASINSPLHF
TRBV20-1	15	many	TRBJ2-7	CSARDRGRALYEQYF
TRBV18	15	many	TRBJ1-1	CASSRPSGPNTEAFF
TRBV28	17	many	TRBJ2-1	CASTNTAGTSGSDEQFF
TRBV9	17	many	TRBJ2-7	CASSDKPGQGAPYEQYF
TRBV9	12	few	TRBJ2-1	CASSVDNNEQFF
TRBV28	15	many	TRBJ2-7	CASSSLKGSSYEQYF
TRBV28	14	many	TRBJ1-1	CASSERQGNTEAFF
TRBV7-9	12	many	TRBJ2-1	CASSKTSGEQFF
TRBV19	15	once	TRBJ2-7	CASSMSSILVYEQYF
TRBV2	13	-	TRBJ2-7	CATQREGRGEQYF
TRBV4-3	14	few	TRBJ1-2	CASSQVGRAHGYTF
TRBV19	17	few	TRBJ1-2	CASSMRVSLQPNYGYTF
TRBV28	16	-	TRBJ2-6	CASRDRGRSGANVLTF
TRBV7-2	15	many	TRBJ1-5	CASSLGLSSNQPQHF
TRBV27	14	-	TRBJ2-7	CASSAGGRLDEQYF
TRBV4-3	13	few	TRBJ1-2	CASSQAGIYGYTF
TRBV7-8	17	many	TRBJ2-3	CASSFLLAGVEADTQYF
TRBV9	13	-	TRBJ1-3	CASGGASGNTIYF
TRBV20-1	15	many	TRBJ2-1	CSARDGDSSYNEQFF
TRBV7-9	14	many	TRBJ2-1	CASSLITGTGEQFF
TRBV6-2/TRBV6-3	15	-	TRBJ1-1	CASSYGDRGNTEAFF
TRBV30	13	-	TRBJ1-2	CAWETGTPPGYTF
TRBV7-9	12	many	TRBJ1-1	CASAGLRTEAFF
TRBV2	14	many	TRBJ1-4	CASTPTSSNEKLFF
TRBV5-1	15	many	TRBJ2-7	CASSSTSEFSYEQYF
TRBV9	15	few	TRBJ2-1	CASSVDSSGYNEQFF
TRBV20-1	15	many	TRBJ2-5	CSASRTSGSGETQYF